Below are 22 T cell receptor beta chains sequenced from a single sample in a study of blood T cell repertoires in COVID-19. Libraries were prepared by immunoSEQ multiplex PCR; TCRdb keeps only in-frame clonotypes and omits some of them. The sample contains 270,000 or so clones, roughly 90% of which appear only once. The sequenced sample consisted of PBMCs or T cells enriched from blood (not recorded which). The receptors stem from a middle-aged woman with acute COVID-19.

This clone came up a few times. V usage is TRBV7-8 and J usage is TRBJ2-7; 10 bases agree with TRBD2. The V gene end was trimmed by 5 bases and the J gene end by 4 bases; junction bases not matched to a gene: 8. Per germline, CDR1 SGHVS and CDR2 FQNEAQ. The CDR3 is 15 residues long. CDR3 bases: TGTGCCAGCAGCCCTAGAGCGGGAGGGCCATACGAGCAGTACTTC. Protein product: CASSPRAGGPYEQYF.

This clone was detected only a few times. CDR3 sequence reads: CASSQDLTGYTGELFF. DNA of the CDR3: TGCGCCAGCAGCCAAGATTTGACAGGGTACACCGGGGAGCTGTTTTTT. This chain uses TRBV4-3 with TRBJ2-2; 7 bases are a match to TRBD1. The CDR3 is 16 amino acids. V shed 0 bases and J 3 bases; nucleotides not matched to a gene: 4. Looked up from germline, CDR1 is LGHNA and CDR2 is YSLEER.

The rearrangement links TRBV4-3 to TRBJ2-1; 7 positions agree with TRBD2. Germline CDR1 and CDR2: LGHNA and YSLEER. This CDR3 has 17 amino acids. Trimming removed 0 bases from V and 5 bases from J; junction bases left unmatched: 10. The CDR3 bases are TGCGCCAGCAGCCAAGATCGAAGGGCGGGAGTCAACAATGAGCAGTTCTTC. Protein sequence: CASSQDRRAGVNNEQFF.

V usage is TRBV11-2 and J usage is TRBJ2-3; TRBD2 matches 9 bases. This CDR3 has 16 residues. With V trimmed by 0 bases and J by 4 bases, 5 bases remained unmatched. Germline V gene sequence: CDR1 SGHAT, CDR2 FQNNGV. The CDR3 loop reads CASSLDWGGGADTQYF. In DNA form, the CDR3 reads TGTGCCAGCAGCTTAGATTGGGGCGGGGGGGCAGATACGCAGTATTTT.

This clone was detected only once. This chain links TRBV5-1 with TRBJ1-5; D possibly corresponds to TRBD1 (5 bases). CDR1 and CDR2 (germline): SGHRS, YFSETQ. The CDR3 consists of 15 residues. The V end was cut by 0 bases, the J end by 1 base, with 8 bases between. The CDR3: CASSLGWGSNQPQHF. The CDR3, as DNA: TGCGCCAGCAGCTTGGGATGGGGCAGCAATCAGCCCCAGCATTTT.

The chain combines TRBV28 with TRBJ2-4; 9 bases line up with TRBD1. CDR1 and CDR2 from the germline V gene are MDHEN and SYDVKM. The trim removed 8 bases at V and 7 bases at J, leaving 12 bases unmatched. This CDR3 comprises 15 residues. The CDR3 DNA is TGTGCCAGCGGGTTGCCCCGGACAGGGGATAACATTCAGTACTTC. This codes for CASGLPRTGDNIQYF.

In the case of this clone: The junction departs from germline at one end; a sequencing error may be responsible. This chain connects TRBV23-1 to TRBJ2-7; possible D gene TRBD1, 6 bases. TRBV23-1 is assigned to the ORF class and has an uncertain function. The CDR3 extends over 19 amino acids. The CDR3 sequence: CASRQSGQPDSRSSYEQYF. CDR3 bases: TGCGCCAGCAGGCAATCAGGACAGCCGGATTCTAGGAGCTCCTACGAGCAGTACTTC.

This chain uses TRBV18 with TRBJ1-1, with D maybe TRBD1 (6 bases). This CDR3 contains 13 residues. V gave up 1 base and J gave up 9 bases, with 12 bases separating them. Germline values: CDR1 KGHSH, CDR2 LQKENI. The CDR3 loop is CASSPRDTQQAFF. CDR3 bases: TGTGCCAGCTCACCACGGGACACACAACAAGCTTTCTTT.

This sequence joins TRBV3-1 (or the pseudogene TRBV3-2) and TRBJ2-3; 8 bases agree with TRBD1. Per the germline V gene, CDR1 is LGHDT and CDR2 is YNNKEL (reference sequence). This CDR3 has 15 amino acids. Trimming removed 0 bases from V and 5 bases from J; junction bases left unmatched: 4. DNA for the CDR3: TGTGCCAGCAGCCAAGACAGGGGGCAGGGAGATACGCAGTATTTT. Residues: CASSQDRGQGDTQYF.

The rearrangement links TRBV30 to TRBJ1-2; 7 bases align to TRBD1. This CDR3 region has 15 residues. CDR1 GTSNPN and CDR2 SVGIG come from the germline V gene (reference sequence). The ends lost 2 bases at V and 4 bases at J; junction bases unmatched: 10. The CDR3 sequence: CAWSPRQGLRYGYTF. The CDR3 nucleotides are TGTGCCTGGAGTCCCCGACAGGGTCTTCGCTATGGCTACACCTTC.

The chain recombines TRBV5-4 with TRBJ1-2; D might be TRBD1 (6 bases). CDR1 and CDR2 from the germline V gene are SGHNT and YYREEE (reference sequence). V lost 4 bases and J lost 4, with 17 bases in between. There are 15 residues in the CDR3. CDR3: CASSEGGRGGYGYTF. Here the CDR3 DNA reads TGTGCCAGCAGCGAGGGGGGGAGGGGAGGCTATGGCTACACCTTC.

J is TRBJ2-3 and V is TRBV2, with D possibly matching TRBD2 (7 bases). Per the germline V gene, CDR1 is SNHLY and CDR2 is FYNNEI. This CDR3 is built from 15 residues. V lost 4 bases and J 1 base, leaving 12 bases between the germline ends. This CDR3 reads CASSVRGAGTDTQYF. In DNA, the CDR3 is TGTGCCAGCAGTGTTCGGGGGGCAGGCACAGATACGCAGTATTTT.

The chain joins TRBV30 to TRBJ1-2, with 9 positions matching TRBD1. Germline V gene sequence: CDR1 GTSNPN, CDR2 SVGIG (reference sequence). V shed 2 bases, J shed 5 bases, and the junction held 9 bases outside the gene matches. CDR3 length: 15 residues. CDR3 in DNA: TGTGCCTGGAGTCCGGGACAGGGTAGGGTATATGGCTACACCTTC. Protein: CAWSPGQGRVYGYTF.

Written as DNA, the CDR3 is TGTGCCAGCAGTTACCCGGAGTATGGCTACACCTTC. Amino acid sequence: CASSYPEYGYTF. This rearrangement joins TRBV6-2 or TRBV6-3 to TRBJ1-2; D call uncertain. Germline CDR1 is MNHEY and CDR2 is SVGEGT. The V end was cut by 2 bases, the J end by 5 bases, with 6 bases between. The CDR3 sequence is 12 residues long.

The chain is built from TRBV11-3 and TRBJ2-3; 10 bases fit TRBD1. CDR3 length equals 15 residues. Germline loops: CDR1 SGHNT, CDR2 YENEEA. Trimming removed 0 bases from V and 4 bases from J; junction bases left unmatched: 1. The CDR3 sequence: CASSLDGTGADTQYF. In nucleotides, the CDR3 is TGTGCCAGCAGCTTAGACGGGACAGGGGCAGATACGCAGTATTTT.

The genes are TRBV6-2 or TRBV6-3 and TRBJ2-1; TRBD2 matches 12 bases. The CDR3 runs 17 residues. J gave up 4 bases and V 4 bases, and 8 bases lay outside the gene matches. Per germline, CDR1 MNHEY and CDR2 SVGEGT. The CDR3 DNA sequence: TGTGCCAGCAGTTCCAATCTTCTAGCGGGAGGGTACAATGAGCAGTTCTTC. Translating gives CASSSNLLAGGYNEQFF.

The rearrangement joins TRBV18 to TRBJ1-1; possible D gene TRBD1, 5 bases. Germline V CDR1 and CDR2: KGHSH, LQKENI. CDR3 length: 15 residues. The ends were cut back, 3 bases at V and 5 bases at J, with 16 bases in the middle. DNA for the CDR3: TGTGCCAGCTCACCTGGCGGGGGTCAGTGGACTGAAGCTTTCTTT. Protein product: CASSPGGGQWTEAFF.

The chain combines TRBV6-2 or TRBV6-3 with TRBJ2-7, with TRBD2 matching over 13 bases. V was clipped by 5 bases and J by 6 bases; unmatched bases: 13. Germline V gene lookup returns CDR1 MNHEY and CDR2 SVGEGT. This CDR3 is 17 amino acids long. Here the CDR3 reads CASSPRTTSGRAGEQYF. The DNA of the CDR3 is TGTGCCAGCAGTCCCCGAACCACTAGCGGGAGGGCCGGCGAGCAGTACTTC.

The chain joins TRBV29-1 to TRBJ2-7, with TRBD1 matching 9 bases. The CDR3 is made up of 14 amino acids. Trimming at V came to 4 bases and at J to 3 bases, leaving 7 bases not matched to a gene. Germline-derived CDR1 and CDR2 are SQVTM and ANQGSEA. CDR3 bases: TGCAGCGTTGTAGGGGACAGGGAGGGCTACGAGCAGTACTTC. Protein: CSVVGDREGYEQYF.

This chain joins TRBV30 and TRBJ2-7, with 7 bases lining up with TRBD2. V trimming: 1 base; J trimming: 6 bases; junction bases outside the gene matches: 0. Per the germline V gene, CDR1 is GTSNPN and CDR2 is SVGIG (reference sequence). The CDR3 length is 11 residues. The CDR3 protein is CAWSGEGEQYF. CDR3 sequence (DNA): TGTGCCTGGAGTGGGGAGGGCGAGCAGTACTTC.

In DNA form, the CDR3 reads TGCAGCGTGCCGGACAGGGTTTTTAACACTGAAGCTTTCTTT. Translated: CSVPDRVFNTEAFF. This chain uses TRBV29-1 with TRBJ1-1, with 8 bases identical to TRBD1. CDR3 length: 14 amino acids. Germline CDR1 and CDR2: SQVTM and ANQGSEA. V shed 6 bases and J 2 bases; nucleotides not matched to a gene: 8. Filled out from reference TRBV29-1 and TRBJ1-1, the complete variable domain reads SAVISQKPSRDICQRGTSLTIQCQVDSQVTMMFWYRQQPGQSLTLIATANQGSEATYESGFVIDKFPISRPNLTFSTLTVSNMSPEDSSIYLCSVPDRVFNTEAFFGQGTRLTVV.

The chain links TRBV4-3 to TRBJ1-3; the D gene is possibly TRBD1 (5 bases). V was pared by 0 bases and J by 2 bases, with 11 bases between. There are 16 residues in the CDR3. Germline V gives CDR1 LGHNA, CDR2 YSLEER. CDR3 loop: CASSQEPTGAGNTIYF. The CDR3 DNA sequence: TGCGCCAGCAGCCAAGAGCCAACGGGGGCTGGAAACACCATATATTTT.